Below are 28 T cell receptor beta chains sequenced from a single sample in a study of blood T cell repertoires in COVID-19. Data came from immunoSEQ multiplex PCR; TCRdb stores just in-frame clones and leaves some out. The sample consists of under 300,000 clones, around nine tenths of them appearing once. The sequenced sample was peripheral blood. Source of these receptors: a woman in her seventies with COVID-19, enrolled during active disease.

The V call is TRBV28, the J call TRBJ2-6, with no clear D. This CDR3 comprises 15 residues. Trimming removed 6 bases at V and 1 base at J, with 10 bases between. Germline CDR1 and CDR2: MDHEN and SYDVKM. CDR3 sequence reads: CASSDSASGANVLTF. Here the CDR3 DNA reads TGTGCCAGCAGCGACTCGGCATCTGGGGCCAACGTCCTGACTTTC. Looking up the rest from reference TRBV28 and TRBJ2-6 gives the full variable domain: DVKVTQSSRYLVKRTGEKVFLECVQDMDHENMFWYRQDPGLGLRLIYFSYDVKMKEKGDIPEGYSVSREKKERFSLILESASTNQTSMYLCASSDSASGANVLTFGAGSRLTVL.

V gene TRBV5-8 combines with J gene TRBJ2-2; D is perhaps TRBD1 (6 bases). Trimming left V 3 bases short and J 7 bases short, with 16 bases between. From germline, CDR1 is SGHTS and CDR2 YDEGEE. The CDR3 consists of 15 residues. The CDR3 DNA reads as TGTGCCAGCAGCTCGGACTGGGGGCAAGGCGGGGAGCTGTTTTTT. Its protein product is CASSSDWGQGGELFF.

V gene TRBV5-1 combines with J gene TRBJ2-5, with 11 bases that match TRBD1. Germline CDR1 and CDR2: SGHRS and YFSETQ. There are 17 residues in the CDR3. The J segment lost 4 bases and the V segment lost 1 base, leaving 9 bases of the junction unmatched. As DNA, the CDR3 is TGCGCCAGCAGCTTGACCGGGACAGGGGGTGGAGGAGAGACCCAGTACTTC. Amino acids: CASSLTGTGGGGETQYF.

The J gene is TRBJ1-3, the V gene TRBV4-1, with a tentative D call TRBD1 (6 bases). The germline V gene encodes CDR1 MGHRA and CDR2 YSYEKL. The CDR3 runs to 15 residues. Trimming cost V 4 bases and J 0 bases, with 10 bases left between them. This CDR3 is CASSRDIGSGNTIYF. CDR3 bases: TGCGCCAGCAGCCGGGACATCGGCTCTGGAAACACCATATATTTT.

This chain links TRBV11-2 with TRBJ2-7; D gene uncertain. Deletions cut 0 bases from V and 2 bases from J, with 5 bases between. CDR1 and CDR2 from the germline V gene are SGHAT and FQNNGV. The CDR3 contains 13 residues. CDR3 coding DNA: TGTGCCAGCAGCTTAGATGGGCCCTACGAGCAGTACTTC. This sequence encodes CASSLDGPYEQYF.

This CDR3 is CASSRDRGSSYEQYF. The CDR3 nucleotides are TGCGCCAGCAGTCGTGACAGGGGATCCTCCTACGAGCAGTACTTC. V and J are TRBV5-1 and TRBJ2-7; TRBD1 aligns across 8 bases. J was trimmed by 0 bases and V by 5 bases; bases with no gene match: 7. The CDR3 extends over 15 amino acids. Germline V CDR1 and CDR2: SGHRS, YFSETQ.

This clone was counted a single time. The chain uses TRBV2 and TRBJ1-6, with 7 bases lining up with TRBD1. This CDR3 comprises 14 residues. Germline V CDR1 and CDR2: SNHLY, FYNNEI. V lost 5 bases, J lost 7 bases, and 5 bases stayed unmatched. CDR3 in DNA: TGTGCCAGCAGTCACCGACAGGGAAATTCACCCCTCCACTTT. Translated, it gives CASSHRQGNSPLHF.

The chain carries TRBV10-2 and TRBJ1-2; 7 nucleotides align to TRBD1. V lost 3 bases and J lost 8; bases outside the gene matches: 9. The CDR3 sequence is 14 residues long. The germline CDR1 and CDR2 sequences are WSHSY and SAAADI. The CDR3 bases are TGCGCCAGCAGTGACTTCGTCAGGGGGAGAGGCTACACCTTC. Encoded protein: CASSDFVRGRGYTF.

This rearrangement joins TRBV5-4 to TRBJ2-5; 8 bases are a match to TRBD2. Trimming cost V 5 bases and J 1 base; bases outside gene matches: 7. The CDR3 has 15 amino acids. Germline V gene lookup returns CDR1 SGHNT and CDR2 YYREEE (reference sequence). The CDR3 sequence is CASRPTSGPQETQYF. CDR3 in DNA: TGTGCCAGCAGGCCCACTAGCGGACCCCAAGAGACCCAGTACTTC.

The genes are TRBV7-9 and TRBJ2-7; 7 bases line up with TRBD2. Unmatched junction bases numbered 11, after V lost 4 bases and J lost 2 bases. CDR3 length: 16 amino acids. Germline CDR1 and CDR2: SEHNR and FQNEAQ (reference sequence). CDR3 in amino acids: CASSSTLGRVPYEQYF. In nucleotides, the CDR3 is TGTGCCAGCAGCTCAACCTTAGGGAGGGTACCCTACGAGCAGTACTTC.

The CDR3 DNA follows: TGCGCCAGCAAAGGCAGGGGATCCTACGAGCAGTACTTC. This codes for CASKGRGSYEQYF. The rearrangement uses TRBV10-2 and TRBJ2-7; weak D call: TRBD1 (6 bases). Trimming pared 7 bases from V and 1 base from J, leaving 11 bases between. The length of the CDR3 is 13 residues. Germline lookup yields CDR1 WSHSY and CDR2 SAAADI.

The V call is TRBV18, the J call TRBJ2-3; possibly TRBD2 for D (6 bases). V lost 2 bases to trimming and J lost 2 bases, with 11 bases between them. The CDR3 is 15 amino acids. The germline CDR1 and CDR2 sequences are KGHSH and LQKENI. CDR3 amino acids: CASSPTGTVTDTQYF. The CDR3 nucleotides read TGTGCCAGCTCACCAACCGGGACTGTCACAGATACGCAGTATTTT.

The J gene is TRBJ2-2, the V gene TRBV24-1; TRBD2 matches 9 bases. Germline lookup yields CDR1 KGHDR and CDR2 SFDVKD. J gave up 0 bases and V 5 bases, and 6 bases lay outside the gene matches. This CDR3 has 17 amino acids. CDR3 in amino acids: CATSGLAGDANTGELFF. The CDR3 DNA reads as TGTGCCACCAGTGGGTTAGCGGGGGACGCGAACACCGGGGAGCTGTTTTTT.

The rearrangement joins TRBV11-2 to TRBJ2-7; 7 positions agree with TRBD1. The CDR3 is made up of 15 amino acids. J gave up 4 bases and V 1 base, and 7 bases lay outside the gene matches. CDR1 and CDR2 (germline): SGHAT, FQNNGV. This chain's CDR3 is CASSLGAGGLYEQYF. CDR3 in DNA: TGTGCCAGCAGCTTAGGGGCAGGGGGTTTATACGAGCAGTACTTC.

A few counts support this clone. The genes are TRBV5-6 and TRBJ1-6; 7 bases map to TRBD1. The CDR3 spans 14 residues. The germline V gene has CDR1 SGHDT and CDR2 YYEEEE. After removal of 0 bases from V and 8 bases from J, the junction contained 2 bases not matched to a gene. The DNA for the CDR3 is TGTGCCAGCAGCTTGGAAGGGGGCGATTCACCCCTCCACTTT. Encoded protein: CASSLEGGDSPLHF.

V gene TRBV24-1 combines with J gene TRBJ1-3; D remains ambiguous. V lost 9 bases and J 0 bases, leaving 11 bases between the germline ends. CDR3 size: 14 residues. Germline loops: CDR1 KGHDR, CDR2 SFDVKD. CDR3 region: CATPLACSGNTIYF. CDR3 coding DNA: TGTGCCACCCCGCTGGCCTGCTCTGGAAACACCATATATTTT.

The chain's CDR3 is CASSWGNTEAFF. CDR3 bases: TGTGCCAGCAGCTGGGGCAACACTGAAGCTTTCTTT. V gene TRBV5-6 combines with J gene TRBJ1-1; weak D call: TRBD1 (5 bases). Germline-derived CDR1 and CDR2 are SGHDT and YYEEEE. The CDR3 length is 12 residues. V was shortened by 3 bases and J by 2 bases, with 5 bases between the two germline ends. Together with reference TRBV5-6 and TRBJ1-1, the CDR3 gives the full variable domain: DAGVTQSPTHLIKTRGQQVTLRCSPKSGHDTVSWYQQALGQGPQFIFQYYEEEERQRGNFPDRFSGHQFPNYSSELNVNALLLGDSALYLCASSWGNTEAFFGQGTRLTVV.

The rearrangement links TRBV6-6 to TRBJ1-3; the D is unclear. CDR1 is MNHNY, CDR2 SVGAGI, per germline (reference sequence). V was cut by 2 bases and J by 1 base, with 12 bases left in between. This CDR3 has 16 residues. DNA of the CDR3: TGTGCCAGCAGTTACGATACGGTCAAATCTGGAAACACCATATATTTT. Its translation: CASSYDTVKSGNTIYF.

The J gene is TRBJ1-2, the V gene TRBV18; the match to TRBD1 covers 7 bases. Germline lookup yields CDR1 KGHSH and CDR2 LQKENI. J lost 8 bases, V lost 6 bases, and 15 bases had no gene match. The CDR3 runs 15 residues. CDR3 loop: CASSEMTGLTEGYTF. In nucleotides, the CDR3 is TGTGCCAGCTCGGAGATGACAGGGCTCACGGAGGGCTACACCTTC. Full variable domain (remainder filled in from reference TRBV18 and TRBJ1-2): NAGVMQNPRHLVRRRGQEARLRCSPMKGHSHVYWYRQLPEEGLKFMVYLQKENIIDESGMPKERFSAEFPKEGPSILRIQQVVRGDSAAYFCASSEMTGLTEGYTFGSGTRLTVV.

This clone was recorded at least ten times. The CDR3 DNA reads as TGTGCCAGCTCACCCTCAGGGGGTCGGGCTGAAGCTTTCTTT. Protein sequence: CASSPSGGRAEAFF. The chain uses TRBV18 and TRBJ1-1, with 7 positions matching TRBD1. With 3 bases clipped from V and 6 bases from J, the junction kept 7 bases outside the gene matches. Germline V gives CDR1 KGHSH, CDR2 LQKENI. This CDR3 has 14 residues.

This clone was found a few times. The V and J genes are TRBV24-1 and TRBJ1-4; D gene ambiguous. Per germline, CDR1 KGHDR and CDR2 SFDVKD. Trimming cost V 6 bases and J 8 bases, with 9 bases left between them. The CDR3 has 12 amino acids. The CDR3 nucleotides are TGTGCCACCAGTAGGGAGGTCGAAAAACTGTTTTTT. Amino acid sequence: CATSREVEKLFF.

V gene TRBV7-3 combines with J gene TRBJ2-1; 7 bases fit TRBD2. Germline-derived CDR1 and CDR2 are SGHTA and FQGTGA. The CDR3 is made up of 15 amino acids. J gave up 7 bases and V 2 bases, and 8 bases lay outside the gene matches. As DNA, the CDR3 is TGTGCCAGCAGCTTAGTGTCGGGGGAGGGTAATGAGCAGTTCTTC. Protein: CASSLVSGEGNEQFF.

The sample holds a few counts of this clone. The chain joins TRBV9 to TRBJ2-3; 11 bases are shared with TRBD2. With V trimmed by 5 bases and J by 5 bases, 7 bases remained unmatched. The CDR3 consists of 15 residues. Germline loops: CDR1 SGDLS, CDR2 YYNGEE. The DNA for the CDR3 is TGTGCCAGCAGTCCTATAGCGGGGGGGCAAGATACGCAGTATTTT. Its protein product is CASSPIAGGQDTQYF.

This clone was picked up one time. V usage is TRBV13 and J usage is TRBJ2-5; tentative D call: TRBD2 (5 bases). Germline CDR1 is PRHDT and CDR2 is FYEKMQ (reference sequence). The CDR3 covers 17 residues. Trimming shortened V by 4 bases and J by 5 bases, and 23 bases separated the two germline ends. CDR3 protein: CASSYRSPVRPGETQYF. In nucleotides, the CDR3 is TGTGCCAGCAGCTACCGCTCCCCCGTCCGGCCGGGGGAGACCCAGTACTTC.

The CDR3 DNA is TGTGCCAGCGGTCCGTCCGGAGGGGATACGCAGTATTTT. Its translation is CASGPSGGDTQYF. This sequence joins TRBV3-1 (or the pseudogene TRBV3-2) and TRBJ2-3; weak D call: TRBD2 (6 bases). CDR3 length equals 13 residues. Germline V gives CDR1 LGHDT, CDR2 YNNKEL (reference sequence). Trimming removed 8 bases from V and 6 bases from J, with 15 bases in between.

The rearrangement links TRBV18 to TRBJ2-1; tentative D call: TRBD1 (5 bases). The CDR3 is 14 amino acids. V was clipped by 2 bases and J by 5 bases, with 10 bases between them. CDR1 and CDR2 (germline): KGHSH, LQKENI. The CDR3, as DNA: TGTGCCAGCTCACCAGACAGAGTGAACAATGAGCAGTTCTTC. This sequence encodes CASSPDRVNNEQFF.

CDR3 sequence reads: CASSIGQGAREQYF. CDR3 in DNA: TGTGCCAGCAGCATCGGACAGGGGGCTCGGGAGCAGTACTTC. The chain is built from TRBV5-4 and TRBJ2-7; the match to TRBD1 covers 11 bases. The V gene's germline CDR1 is SGHNT and CDR2 YYREEE (reference sequence). The V and J ends lost 4 bases and 7 bases, in that order; junction bases with no gene match: 7. CDR3 length: 14 residues.

This chain joins TRBV5-1 and TRBJ1-2; no reliable D call. Between the trimmed V and J ends, which lost 0 bases and 3 bases, there was a span of 6 bases. The CDR3 contains 13 residues. Germline V CDR1 and CDR2: SGHRS, YFSETQ. CDR3 bases: TGCGCCAGCAGCTTGGACGGTTACTATGGCTACACCTTC. It is translated as CASSLDGYYGYTF. Using reference TRBV5-1 and TRBJ1-2 for the parts outside the CDR3, the full variable domain is KAGVTQTPRYLIKTRGQQVTLSCSPISGHRSVSWYQQTPGQGLQFLFEYFSETQRNKGNFPGRFSGRQFSNSRSEMNVSTLELGDSALYLCASSLDGYYGYTFGSGTRLTVV.